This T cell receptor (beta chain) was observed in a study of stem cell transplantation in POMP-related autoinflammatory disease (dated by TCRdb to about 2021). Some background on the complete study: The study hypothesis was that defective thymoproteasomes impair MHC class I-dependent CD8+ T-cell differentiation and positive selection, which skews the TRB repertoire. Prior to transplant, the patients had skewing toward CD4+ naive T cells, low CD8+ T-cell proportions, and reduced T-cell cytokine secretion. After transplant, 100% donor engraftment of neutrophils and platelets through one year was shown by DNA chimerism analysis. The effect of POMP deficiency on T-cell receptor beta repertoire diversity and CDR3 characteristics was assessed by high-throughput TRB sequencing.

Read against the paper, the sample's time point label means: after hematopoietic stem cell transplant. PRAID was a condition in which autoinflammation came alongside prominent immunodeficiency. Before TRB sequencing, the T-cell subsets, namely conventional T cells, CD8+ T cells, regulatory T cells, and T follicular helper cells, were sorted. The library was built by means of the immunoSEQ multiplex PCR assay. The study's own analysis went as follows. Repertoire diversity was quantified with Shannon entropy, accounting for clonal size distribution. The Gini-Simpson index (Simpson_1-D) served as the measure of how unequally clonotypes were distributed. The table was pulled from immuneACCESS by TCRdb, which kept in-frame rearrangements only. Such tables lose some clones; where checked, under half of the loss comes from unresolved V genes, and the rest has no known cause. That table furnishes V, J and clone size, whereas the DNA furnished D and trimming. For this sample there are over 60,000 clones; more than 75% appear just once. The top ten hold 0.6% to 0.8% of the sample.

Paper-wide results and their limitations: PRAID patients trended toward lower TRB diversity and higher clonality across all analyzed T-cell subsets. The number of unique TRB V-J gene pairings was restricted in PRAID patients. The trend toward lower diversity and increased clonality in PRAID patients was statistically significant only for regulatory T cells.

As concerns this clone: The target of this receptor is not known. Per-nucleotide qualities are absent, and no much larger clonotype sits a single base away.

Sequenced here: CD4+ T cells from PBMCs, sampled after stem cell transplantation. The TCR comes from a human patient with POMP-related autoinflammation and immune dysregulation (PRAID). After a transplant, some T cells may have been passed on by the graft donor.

The encoded CDR3 is CASFISGTANYGYTF. The DNA sequence is as follows: TGTGCCAGCTTCATCTCAGGGACAGCTAACTATGGCTACACCTTC. The chain joins TRBV5-8 to TRBJ1-2, with TRBD1 matching 7 junction bases. The CDR3 numbers 15 residues from cysteine through phenylalanine. Only the CDR3 part of the read is kept: 45 bases, read in frame from the first base. Based on the germline V gene, the CDR1 and CDR2 sequences are SGHTS and YDEGEE. Clipping removes 7 bases from V and 0 bases from J, with 9 as the unmatched junction base count.